This paragraph covers one T cell receptor (beta chain) sequence. Germline lookup yields CDR1 SEHNR and CDR2 FQNEAQ (reference sequence). CDR3 length: 16 amino acids. Deletions cut 4 bases from V and 3 bases from J, with 18 bases between. TCRdb keeps only in-frame clones here, not all; method: immunoSEQ multiplex PCR. Seen here are 200,000 to 300,000 clones, approximately 81% observed once, and the top ten hold approximately 4%. The data originate from a study of blood T cell repertoires in COVID-19. The rearrangement uses TRBV7-9 and TRBJ1-1; possible D gene TRBD1, 6 bases. The TCR originated in a man aged 55 to 70 with acute or convalescent COVID-19. Sequencing input: peripheral blood. CDR3 DNA: TGTGCCAGCAGCTCCTCAGGGGCGCGTAGGGACACTGAAGCTTTCTTT. It is translated as CASSSSGARRDTEAFF.